This TCR beta chain was sequenced in a study of T cell repertoires in cytomegalovirus infection. Across the whole study: An indication of both CMV infection and matching HLA type came from public TCR beta signatures. Study outcomes and limitations: HLA-C-restricted TCR beta clonotypes specific for CMV led the ex vivo response. Adding up the frequency of public TCR beta families identified people who carried CMV plus the relevant HLA.

Germline loops: CDR1 SGHAT, CDR2 FQNNGV. The V and J ends lost 6 bases and 10 bases respectively, with 15 bases between them. The CDR3 is made up of 12 amino acids. TCRdb reprocessed the reads with MiXCR, giving one entry per CDR3 protein. Here the sample spans some 700,000 distinct CDR3 sequences, 35% being singletons. In the case of this clonotype: Its antigen remains unidentified.

The specimen sequenced was PBMCs. The genes are TRBV11-2 and TRBJ2-5; either TRBD1 or TRBD2 may supply D (5 bases each). This clonotype was obtained from a human donor in good health (CMV status not recorded). Some clones in this sample may be carry-over from other donors' samples. Written as DNA, the CDR3 is TGTGCCAGCAGTCCCCAAGATGGGGGCCAGTACTTC. Translated, it gives CASSPQDGGQYF.